The source of this T cell receptor beta chain is a study of blood T cell repertoires in COVID-19. Study-wide background: Collection of acute and convalescent COVID-19 samples took place in the United States, Italy and Spain. T cells, B-cell-depleted T cells, or PBMCs provided the cDNA or gDNA that served as material.

Under the authors' procedure: Reference gene primer amplification gave estimated nucleated cell counts. Assay: immunoSEQ multiplex PCR; the TCRdb copy retains only in-frame clones and omits some. The V and J calls and clone size come from that table; D and trimming were worked out from the DNA. Of roughly 200,000 clones in the sample, 90% were seen once. CDR1 and CDR2 (germline): MDHEN, SYDVKM. CDR3 length: 12 amino acids. Trimming cost V 10 bases and J 5 bases; bases outside gene matches: 8. V gene TRBV28 combines with J gene TRBJ2-7; 7 bases match TRBD1. Sequencing was done on a sample of peripheral blood. The clonotype was recovered from a man between 45 and 60 years old with acute or convalescent COVID-19. The CDR3 nucleotides are TGTGCCATCAACAGGGGACCCAACGAGCAGTACTTC. Its translation is CAINRGPNEQYF.